This T cell receptor (beta chain) was captured in a study of CD8 T cells in ankylosing spondylitis. Study-level points and caveats: Significant enrichment of disease-linked clones was reported in matched ankylosing spondylitis synovial fluid. Seemingly distinctive of ankylosing spondylitis blood was a TCR beta motif formed by eight highly homologous variants.

TCRdb passed the 5' RACE reads through MiXCR, listing each CDR3 protein once. In the table there are roughly 400,000 distinct CDR3 sequences, about 20% of which are singletons. A remark on this clonotype: Its cognate antigen is unknown.

Germline V gene sequence: CDR1 SEHNR, CDR2 FQNEAQ (reference sequence). The CDR3 is made up of 15 amino acids. After removal of 6 bases from V and 4 bases from J, the junction contained 7 bases not matched to a gene. Input material: blood, either unsorted or a sorted T cell fraction (not recorded which). The sequence was obtained from a male donor with ankylosing spondylitis. This chain uses TRBV7-9 with TRBJ1-5; 9 nucleotides match TRBD1. The CDR3 DNA follows: TGTGCCAGCAGTGACCCGGGACAGGGTAATCAGCCCCAGCATTTT. Protein: CASSDPGQGNQPQHF.